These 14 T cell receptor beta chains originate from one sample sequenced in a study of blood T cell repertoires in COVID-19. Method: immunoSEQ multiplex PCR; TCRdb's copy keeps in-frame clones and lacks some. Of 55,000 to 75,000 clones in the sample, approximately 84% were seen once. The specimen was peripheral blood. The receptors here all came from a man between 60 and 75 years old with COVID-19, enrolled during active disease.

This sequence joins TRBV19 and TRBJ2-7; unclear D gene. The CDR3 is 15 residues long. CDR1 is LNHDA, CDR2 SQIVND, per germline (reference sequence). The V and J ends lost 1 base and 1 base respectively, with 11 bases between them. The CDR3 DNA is TGTGCCAGTAGTATAGTGTATGGGCCGTCCTACGAGCAGTACTTC. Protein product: CASSIVYGPSYEQYF.

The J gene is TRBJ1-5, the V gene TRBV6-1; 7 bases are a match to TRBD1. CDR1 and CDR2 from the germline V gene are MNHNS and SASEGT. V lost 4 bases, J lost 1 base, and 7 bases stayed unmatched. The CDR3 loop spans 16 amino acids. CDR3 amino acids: CASSARQGQSNQPQHF. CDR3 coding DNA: TGTGCCAGCAGTGCGAGACAGGGACAGAGCAATCAGCCCCAGCATTTT.

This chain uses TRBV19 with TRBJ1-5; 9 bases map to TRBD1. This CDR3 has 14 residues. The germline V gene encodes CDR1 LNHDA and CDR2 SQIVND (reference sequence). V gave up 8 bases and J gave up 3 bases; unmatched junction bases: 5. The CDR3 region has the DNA TGTGCCAGTCCGGGACAGGGCCACAATCAGCCCCAGCATTTT. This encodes CASPGQGHNQPQHF.

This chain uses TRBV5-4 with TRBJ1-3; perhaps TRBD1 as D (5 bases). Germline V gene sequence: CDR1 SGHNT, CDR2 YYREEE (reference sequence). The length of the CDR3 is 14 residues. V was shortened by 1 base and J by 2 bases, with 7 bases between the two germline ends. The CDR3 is CASSLQGAGNTIYF. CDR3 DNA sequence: TGTGCCAGCAGCTTGCAAGGGGCTGGAAACACCATATATTTT. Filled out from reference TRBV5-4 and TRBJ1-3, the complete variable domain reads ETGVTQSPTHLIKTRGQQVTLRCSSQSGHNTVSWYQQALGQGPQFIFQYYREEENGRGNFPPRFSGLQFPNYSSELNVNALELDDSALYLCASSLQGAGNTIYFGEGSWLTVV.

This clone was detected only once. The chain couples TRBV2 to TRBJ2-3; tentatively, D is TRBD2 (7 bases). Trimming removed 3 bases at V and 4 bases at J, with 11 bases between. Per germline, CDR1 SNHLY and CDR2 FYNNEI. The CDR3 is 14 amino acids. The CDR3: CASSEGGPADTQYF. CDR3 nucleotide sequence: TGTGCCAGCAGTGAGGGGGGGCCAGCAGATACGCAGTATTTT. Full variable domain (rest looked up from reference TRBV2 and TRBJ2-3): EPEVTQTPSHQVTQMGQEVILRCVPISNHLYFYWYRQILGQKVEFLVSFYNNEISEKSEIFDDQFSVERPDGSNFTLKIRSTKLEDSAMYFCASSEGGPADTQYFGPGTRLTVL.

Here the CDR3 reads CASSPSIQGDEQFF. The DNA for the CDR3 is TGTGCCAGCAGCCCGTCGATACAGGGAGATGAGCAGTTCTTC. This sequence joins TRBV7-3 and TRBJ2-1, with D perhaps matching TRBD1 (6 bases). V lost 5 bases and J lost 8, with 16 bases in between. CDR3 length equals 14 residues. Germline assignment: CDR1 SGHTA and CDR2 FQGTGA.

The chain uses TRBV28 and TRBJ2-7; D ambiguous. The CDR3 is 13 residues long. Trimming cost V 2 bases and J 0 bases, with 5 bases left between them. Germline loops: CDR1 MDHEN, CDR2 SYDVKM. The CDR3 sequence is CASSLADSYEQYF. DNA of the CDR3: TGTGCCAGCAGTTTAGCGGACTCCTACGAGCAGTACTTC. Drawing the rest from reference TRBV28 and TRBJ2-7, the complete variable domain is DVKVTQSSRYLVKRTGEKVFLECVQDMDHENMFWYRQDPGLGLRLIYFSYDVKMKEKGDIPEGYSVSREKKERFSLILESASTNQTSMYLCASSLADSYEQYFGPGTRLTVT.

This chain's CDR3 is CASSILNGGQQVPSLHF. The CDR3 region has the DNA TGTGCCAGCAGCATATTGAATGGAGGACAGCAGGTTCCTTCCCTCCACTTT. The chain is built from TRBV25-1 and TRBJ1-6, with D possibly matching TRBD1 (6 bases). Trimming removed 6 bases from V and 14 bases from J, with 29 bases in between. Germline V gives CDR1 MGHDK, CDR2 SYGVNS. The CDR3 length is 17 residues.

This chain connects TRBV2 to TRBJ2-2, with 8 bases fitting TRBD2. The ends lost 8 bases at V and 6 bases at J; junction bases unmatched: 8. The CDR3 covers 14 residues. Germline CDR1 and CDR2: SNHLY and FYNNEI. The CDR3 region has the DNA TGTGCCAGCTGGGGACTAGAGGGTGCCGGGGAGCTGTTTTTT. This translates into CASWGLEGAGELFF.

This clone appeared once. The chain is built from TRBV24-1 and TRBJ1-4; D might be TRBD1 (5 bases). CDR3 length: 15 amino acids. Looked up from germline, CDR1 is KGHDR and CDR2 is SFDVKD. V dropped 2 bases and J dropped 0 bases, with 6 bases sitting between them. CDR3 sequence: CATSDSTATNEKLFF. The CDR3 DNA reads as TGTGCCACCAGTGATTCGACAGCAACTAATGAAAAACTGTTTTTT.

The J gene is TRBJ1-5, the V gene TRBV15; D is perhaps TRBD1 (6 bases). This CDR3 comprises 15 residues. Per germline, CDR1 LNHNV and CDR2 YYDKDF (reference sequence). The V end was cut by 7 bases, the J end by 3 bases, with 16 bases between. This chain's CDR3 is CATNPQQGTNQPQHF. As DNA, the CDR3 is TGTGCCACCAACCCTCAACAGGGAACCAATCAGCCCCAGCATTTT.

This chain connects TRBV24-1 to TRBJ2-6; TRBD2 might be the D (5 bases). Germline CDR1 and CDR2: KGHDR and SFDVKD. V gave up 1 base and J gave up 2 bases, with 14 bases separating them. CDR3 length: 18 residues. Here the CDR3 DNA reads TGTGCCACCAGTGATTTATTTAGGTCGAGGGCTGGGGCCAACGTCCTGACTTTC. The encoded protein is CATSDLFRSRAGANVLTF.

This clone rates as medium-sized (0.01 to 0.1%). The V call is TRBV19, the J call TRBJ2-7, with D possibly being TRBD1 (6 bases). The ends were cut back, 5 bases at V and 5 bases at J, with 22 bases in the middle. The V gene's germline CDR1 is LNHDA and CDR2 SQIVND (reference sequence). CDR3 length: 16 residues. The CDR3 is CASSPRWTAPKHEQYF. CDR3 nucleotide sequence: TGTGCCAGTAGTCCTCGCTGGACAGCCCCAAAGCACGAGCAGTACTTC.

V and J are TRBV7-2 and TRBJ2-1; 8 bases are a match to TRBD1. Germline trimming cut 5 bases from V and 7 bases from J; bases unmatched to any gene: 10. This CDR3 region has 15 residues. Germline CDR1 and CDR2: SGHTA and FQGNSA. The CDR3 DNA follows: TGTGCCAGCAGCGATACAACAGGGGGTAAAAATGAGCAGTTCTTC. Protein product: CASSDTTGGKNEQFF.